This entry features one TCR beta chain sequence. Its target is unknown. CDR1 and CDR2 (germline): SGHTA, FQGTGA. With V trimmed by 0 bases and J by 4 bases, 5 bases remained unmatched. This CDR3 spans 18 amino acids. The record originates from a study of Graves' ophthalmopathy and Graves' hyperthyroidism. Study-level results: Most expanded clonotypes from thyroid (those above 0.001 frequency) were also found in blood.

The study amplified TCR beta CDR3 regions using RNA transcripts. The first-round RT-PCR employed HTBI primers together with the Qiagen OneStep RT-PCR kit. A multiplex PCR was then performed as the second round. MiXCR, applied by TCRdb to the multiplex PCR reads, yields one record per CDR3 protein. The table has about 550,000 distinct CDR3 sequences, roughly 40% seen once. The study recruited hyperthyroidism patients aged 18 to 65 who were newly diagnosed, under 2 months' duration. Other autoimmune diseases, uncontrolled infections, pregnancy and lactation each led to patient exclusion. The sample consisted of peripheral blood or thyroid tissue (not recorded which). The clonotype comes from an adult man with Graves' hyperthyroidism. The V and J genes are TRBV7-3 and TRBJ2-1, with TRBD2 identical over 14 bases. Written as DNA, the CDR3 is TGTGCCAGCAGCTTAACGGGGGGGACTAGCGGGGGATACAATGAGCAGTTCTTC. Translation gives CASSLTGGTSGGYNEQFF.